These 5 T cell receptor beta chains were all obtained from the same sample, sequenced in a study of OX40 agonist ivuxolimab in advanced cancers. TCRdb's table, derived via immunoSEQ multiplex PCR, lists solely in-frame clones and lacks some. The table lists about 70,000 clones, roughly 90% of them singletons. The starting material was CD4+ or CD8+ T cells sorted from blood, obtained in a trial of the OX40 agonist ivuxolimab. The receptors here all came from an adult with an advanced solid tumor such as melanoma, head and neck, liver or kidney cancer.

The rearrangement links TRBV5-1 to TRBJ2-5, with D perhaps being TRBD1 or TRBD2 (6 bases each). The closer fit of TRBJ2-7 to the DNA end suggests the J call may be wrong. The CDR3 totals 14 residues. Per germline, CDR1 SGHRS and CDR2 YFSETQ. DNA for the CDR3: TGCGCCAGCAGCGGGGGGACACCTCCCTCCGAGCAGTACTTC. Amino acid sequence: CASSGGTPPSEQYF.

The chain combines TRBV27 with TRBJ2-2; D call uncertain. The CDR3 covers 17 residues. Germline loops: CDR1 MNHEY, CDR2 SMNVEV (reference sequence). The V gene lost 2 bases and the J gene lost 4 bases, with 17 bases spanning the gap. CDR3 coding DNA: TGTGCCAGCAGTTTAGCCGGACCGTGGCAGCTCACCGGGGAGCTGTTTTTT. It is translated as CASSLAGPWQLTGELFF.

DNA for the CDR3: TGTGCCAGCAGCCAGGAGGGGGGGACAGCCCCCTCCTACGAGCAGTACTTC. This sequence encodes CASSQEGGTAPSYEQYF. This chain joins TRBV5-4 and TRBJ2-7, with D tentatively TRBD1 or TRBD2 (7 bases each). The CDR3 has 17 amino acids. Germline loops: CDR1 SGHNT, CDR2 YYREEE (reference sequence). V was shortened by 4 bases and J by 0 bases, with 20 bases between the two germline ends.

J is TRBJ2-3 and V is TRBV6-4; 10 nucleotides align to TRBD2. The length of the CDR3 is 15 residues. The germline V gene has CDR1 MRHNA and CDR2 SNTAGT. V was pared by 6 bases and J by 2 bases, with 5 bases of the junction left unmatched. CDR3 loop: CASSDTSGATDTQYF. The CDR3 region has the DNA TGTGCCAGCAGCGACACTAGCGGGGCCACAGATACGCAGTATTTT.

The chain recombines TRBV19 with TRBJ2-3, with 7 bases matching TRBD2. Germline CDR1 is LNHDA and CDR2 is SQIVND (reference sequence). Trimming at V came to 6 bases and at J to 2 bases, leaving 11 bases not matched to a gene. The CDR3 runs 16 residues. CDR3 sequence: CASSPPQRGYTDTQYF. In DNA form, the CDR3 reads TGTGCCAGTAGCCCCCCCCAGCGGGGTTACACAGATACGCAGTATTTT.